This T cell receptor (beta chain) derives from a study of spatial heterogeneity in lung cancer. TCR cDNA molecules each carried a unique molecular identifier. TCRdb recomputed calls from the 5' RACE reads with MiXCR, one row per CDR3 protein. The sample consists of a few thousand distinct CDR3 sequences, roughly 50% of them appearing once. Time point defined: sample taken at primary tumor resection. Sequencing was performed on whole RNA extracted from tumor and nontumor lung tissue, or from frozen PBMC, and the material was left unsorted. Regarding the study as a whole: Tumor TCRs that were ubiquitous and expanded showed up in blood more at resection than follow-up.

Turning to this clonotype: Its specificity is unknown. This beta chain was picked up by a library intended for alpha chains and is off target, so its count carries little meaning.

The ends were cut back, 3 bases at V and 1 base at J, with 6 bases in the middle. The CDR3 has 14 residues. Germline V gives CDR1 KGHSH, CDR2 LQKENI. The receptor was isolated from a female donor with early-stage non-small cell lung cancer. The sequenced sample was PBMCs, obtained at surgery. The chain links TRBV18 to TRBJ2-2; no reliable D call. The CDR3 is CASSPPGNTGELFF. CDR3 coding DNA: TGTGCCAGCTCACCGCCGGGGAACACCGGGGAGCTGTTTTTT.